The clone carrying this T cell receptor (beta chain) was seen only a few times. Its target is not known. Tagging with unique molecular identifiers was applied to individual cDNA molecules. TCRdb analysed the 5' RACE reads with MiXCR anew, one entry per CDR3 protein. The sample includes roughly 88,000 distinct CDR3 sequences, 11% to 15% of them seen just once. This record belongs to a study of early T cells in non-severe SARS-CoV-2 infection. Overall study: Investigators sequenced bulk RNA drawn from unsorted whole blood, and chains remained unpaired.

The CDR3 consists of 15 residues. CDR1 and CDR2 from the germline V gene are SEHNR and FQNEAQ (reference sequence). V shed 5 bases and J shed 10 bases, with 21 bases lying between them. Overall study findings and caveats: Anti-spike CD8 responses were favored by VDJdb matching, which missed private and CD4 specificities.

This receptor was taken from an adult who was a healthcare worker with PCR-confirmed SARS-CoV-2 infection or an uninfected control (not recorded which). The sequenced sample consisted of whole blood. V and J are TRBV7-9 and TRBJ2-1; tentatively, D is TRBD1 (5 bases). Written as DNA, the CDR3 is TGTGCCAGCAGCCAGATCAGGCAGGGCTCTGGGGAGCAGTTCTTC. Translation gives CASSQIRQGSGEQFF.